This T cell receptor (beta chain) was obtained from a study of tumor-infiltrating lymphocytes in primary liver carcinoma. Regarding the study as a whole: Tumor-adjacent and tumor-blood pairs shared a smaller degree of overlap than tumor region pairs. The top-250-clone fraction was significantly higher in tumors than in blood (p = 0.039). The study found only about 7.5-25% of top clones in all five tumor regions.

Investigators took RNA and DNA out together from 20-30 mg of unsorted bulk tissue. CDR3 length equals 19 residues. CDR1 is LGHNA and CDR2 is YNFKEQ in the germline V gene. This clonotype has just one count. The antigen is undetermined. With a much larger clone just one base away, this may be a read error. Making TCR beta cDNA involved approximately 530 ng total RNA and a constant-region primer. It was through three nested multiplex PCR rounds of slightly modified ARM-PCR that TCR beta libraries arose. Two initial PCR rounds of about 11 cycles each paired TRBV1-TRBV30 forward primers with a C-beta reverse primer. TCRdb itself ran the multiplex PCR reads through MiXCR, one entry per CDR3 protein. The sample has more than 60,000 distinct CDR3 sequences, almost 70% seen once.

The genes are TRBV4-2 and TRBJ2-7, with D possibly being TRBD2 (5 bases). The receptor comes from a man aged 35-49 years with primary liver carcinoma and hepatitis B virus infection. Sequencing was done on a sample of liver tumor tissue from sampling region 4. Noted subset: tumor region T4, right-lateral pole. Here the CDR3 reads CTSSQDSGRASIRSYEQYF. The CDR3 DNA reads TGTACCAGCAGCCAAGATAGTGGGCGGGCGTCCATCCGCTCCTACGAGCAGTACTTC.